One sample yielded the 19 T cell receptor beta chains listed below, sequenced in a study of T cells in Graves' hyperthyroidism and ophthalmopathy. RNA transcripts were the template for amplifying TCR beta CDR3 regions. The study used the HTBI primer set for a first-round RT-PCR of the TCR CDR3. Each CDR3 protein gets one entry after TCRdb re-called the multiplex PCR reads with MiXCR. The sample gives roughly 98,000 distinct CDR3 sequences, around 42% of which show up once; roughly a tenth is in the top ten. Sequenced sample: peripheral blood or thyroid tissue (not recorded which). Receptor source: a woman aged 25 to 39 with Graves' hyperthyroidism.

This clonotype has a count of ten or more. J is TRBJ2-7 and V is TRBV5-1; possible D gene TRBD1, 6 bases. V gave up 6 bases and J gave up 4 bases, with 20 bases separating them. The CDR3 extends over 15 amino acids. The V gene's germline CDR1 is SGHRS and CDR2 YFSETQ. The CDR3 protein is CASTLYRDKWYEQYF. As DNA, the CDR3 is TGCGCCAGCACCCTTTACCGGGACAAATGGTACGAGCAGTACTTC.

This clonotype was counted ten times or more. The chain is built from TRBV2 and TRBJ2-3; no clear D gene. Trimming removed 5 bases from V and 14 bases from J, with 14 bases in between. Germline V gene lookup returns CDR1 SNHLY and CDR2 FYNNEI. The CDR3 consists of 11 residues. The CDR3 DNA reads TGTGCCAGCAGTCCTGACGCCGCCGGGTATTTT. Translation gives CASSPDAAGYF.

The rearrangement links TRBV7-9 to TRBJ2-7; D might be TRBD1 (6 bases). Trimming pared 5 bases from V and 4 bases from J, leaving 21 bases between. In germline, CDR1 is SEHNR, CDR2 FQNEAQ (reference sequence). The CDR3 runs 16 residues. CDR3 residues: CASSPPPGQGFYEQYF. The CDR3 bases are TGTGCCAGCAGCCCCCCCCCGGGACAAGGATTTTACGAGCAGTACTTC. The entire variable domain, with the rest obtained from reference TRBV7-9 and TRBJ2-7, is as follows: DTGVSQNPRHKITKRGQNVTFRCDPISEHNRLYWYRQTLGQGPEFLTYFQNEAQLEKSRLLSDRFSAERPKGSFSTLEIQRTEQGDSAMYLCASSPPPGQGFYEQYFGPGTRLTVT.

This clonotype was detected many times. This sequence joins TRBV7-8 and TRBJ2-7, with D possibly TRBD1 on 5 matching bases. Germline loops: CDR1 SGHVS, CDR2 FQNEAQ. V was shortened by 0 bases and J by 0 bases, with 12 bases between the two germline ends. The CDR3 length is 16 residues. CDR3 protein: CASSLAQTAPSYEQYF. The CDR3 bases are TGTGCCAGCAGCTTAGCGCAGACAGCTCCCTCCTACGAGCAGTACTTC.

V gene TRBV10-3 combines with J gene TRBJ2-5; 7 positions agree with TRBD2. The CDR3 spans 16 residues. Germline V gene data show CDR1 as ENHRY and CDR2 as SYGVKD. Trimming removed 10 bases from V and 9 bases from J; junction bases left unmatched: 23. In nucleotides, the CDR3 is TGTGCCACCATCCCCTTTCGCGGGAGAACCGTGGAGTCCCAGTACTTC. Residues: CATIPFRGRTVESQYF.

In this sample, this clonotype turned up many times. This chain uses TRBV7-2 with TRBJ2-3, with a possible D match to TRBD2 (6 bases). This CDR3 comprises 15 residues. CDR1 is SGHTA, CDR2 FQGNSA, per germline. The V gene lost 5 bases and the J gene lost 5 bases, with 17 bases spanning the gap. The CDR3 nucleotides are TGTGCCAGCAGCCCGAGTAGAGCGGGTGGAGATACGCAGTATTTT. It translates to CASSPSRAGGDTQYF.

In its sample, this clonotype was seen many times. The chain recombines TRBV2 with TRBJ1-2; maybe TRBD1 (6 bases). The V gene's germline CDR1 is SNHLY and CDR2 FYNNEI. V lost 5 bases and J lost 8, with 12 bases in between. CDR3 size: 12 residues. The CDR3 nucleotides read TGTGCCAGCAGTTTACAAGGGGGGGGCTACACCTTC. Translation: CASSLQGGGYTF.

This clonotype was recorded at least ten times. The chain combines TRBV11-1 with TRBJ1-2; D call uncertain. Germline CDR1 SGHAT, CDR2 FQDESV (reference sequence). CDR3 size: 13 residues. Trimming removed 0 bases at V and 8 bases at J, with 10 bases between. Here the CDR3 DNA reads TGTGCCAGCAGCTTAGCGGATCTCACGGGCTACACCTTC. This encodes CASSLADLTGYTF.

This clonotype was observed many times. This rearrangement joins TRBV5-1 to TRBJ2-7, with TRBD1 identical over 9 bases. This CDR3 has 16 residues. V gave up 3 bases and J gave up 7 bases; unmatched junction bases: 14. Germline lookup yields CDR1 SGHRS and CDR2 YFSETQ. In DNA, the CDR3 is TGCGCCAGCAGCTCCTCTCCGGGACAGGGTTTTGGAGAGCAGTACTTC. This encodes CASSSSPGQGFGEQYF.

As concerns this clonotype: Because the CDR3 is missing its conserved closing phenylalanine or tryptophan, this is likely a read error. CDR3 nucleotides: TGTGCCAGCAGCCTAAACGATGCGTCAGGGGAGACCCAGTACCTC. As protein: CASSLNDASGETQYL. The V gene is TRBV7-9, the J gene TRBJ2-5; D is perhaps TRBD1 (5 bases). V lost 5 bases, J lost 5 bases, and 18 bases lay in between. The CDR3 sequence is 15 residues long. CDR1 and CDR2 from the germline V gene are SEHNR and FQNEAQ (reference sequence).

Worth noting for this clonotype: Being one base from a much bigger clone, this may be a read error. This chain links TRBV7-9 with TRBJ2-7; tentatively, D is TRBD1 (6 bases). The CDR3 consists of 14 residues. Germline CDR1 is SEHNR and CDR2 is FQNEAQ (reference sequence). The CDR3 bases are TGTGCCAGCAGCCTACTAGGGGGAGCCTACGAGCAGCACTTC. Translating gives CASSLLGGAYEQHF. The entire variable domain, with the rest obtained from reference TRBV7-9 and TRBJ2-7, is as follows: DTGVSQNPRHKITKRGQNVTFRCDPISEHNRLYWYRQTLGQGPEFLTYFQNEAQLEKSRLLSDRFSAERPKGSFSTLEIQRTEQGDSAMYLCASSLLGGAYEQHFGPGTRLTVT.

The V gene is TRBV7-8, the J gene TRBJ2-7; 9 bases line up with TRBD1. This CDR3 contains 15 residues. CDR1 is SGHVS and CDR2 is FQNEAQ in the germline V gene. J lost 0 bases, V lost 5 bases, and 5 bases had no gene match. The CDR3 reads CASSLGTGRSYEQYF. The CDR3 nucleotides are TGTGCCAGCAGCCTGGGGACAGGGCGCTCCTACGAGCAGTACTTC.

This clonotype has at least ten counts. This sequence joins TRBV28 and TRBJ2-5; TRBD1 aligns across 7 bases. This CDR3 contains 17 residues. The V segment lost 5 bases and the J segment 2 bases; nucleotides outside the gene matches: 14. Germline values: CDR1 MDHEN, CDR2 SYDVKM. CDR3 sequence (DNA): TGTGCCAGCAGTCCAGTCAAACAGGGGATGGAGCAAGAGACCCAGTACTTC. This encodes CASSPVKQGMEQETQYF.

This clonotype was counted ten times or more. The DNA for the CDR3 is TGCGCCAGCAGCTTGGCCAGAACCCTTTTGGCCGGGGAGACCCAGTACTTC. Translated: CASSLARTLLAGETQYF. This rearrangement joins TRBV5-1 to TRBJ2-5, with D uncertain. Germline V gene sequence: CDR1 SGHRS, CDR2 YFSETQ. This CDR3 has 17 amino acids. V lost 0 bases and J lost 5, with 20 bases in between.

In this sample, this clonotype turned up many times. V and J are TRBV7-8 and TRBJ2-7; D gene unclear. Trimming left V 2 bases short and J 2 bases short, with 10 bases between. Germline CDR1 and CDR2: SGHVS and FQNEAQ. The length of the CDR3 is 14 residues. In DNA, the CDR3 is TGTGCCAGCAGCTTATACCCGGGTACCTACGAGCAGTACTTC. Protein product: CASSLYPGTYEQYF. Supplemented by reference TRBV7-8 and TRBJ2-7, the full variable domain reads GAGVSQSPRYKVAKRGQDVALRCDPISGHVSLFWYQQALGQGPEFLTYFQNEAQLDKSGLPSDRFFAERPEGSVSTLKIQRTQQEDSAVYLCASSLYPGTYEQYFGPGTRLTVT.

This clonotype occurred many times. A read error may produce the germline difference seen at one junction end. This chain connects TRBV7-7 to TRBJ2-5; TRBD2 is a possible D gene (7 bases). The CDR3 spans 15 residues. Germline CDR1 SSHAT, CDR2 FNYEAQ (reference sequence). The DNA of the CDR3 is TGTGCTAGCAGCTTAGGGGGGGCAGACCAAGAGACCCAGTACTTC. As protein: CASSLGGADQETQYF.

To note about this clonotype: This clone may be a read error of a much larger clone one base away. Since no conserved phenylalanine or tryptophan closes the CDR3, a read error is the likely cause. The gene calls are TRBV28 and TRBJ2-5; D not resolved. This CDR3 comprises 15 residues. The V end was cut by 4 bases, the J end by 7 bases, with 19 bases between. Per the germline V gene, CDR1 is MDHEN and CDR2 is SYDVKM. The CDR3 DNA reads TGTGCCAGCAGTTCCCAAATTAGCTGGACGGGGACCCAGTACTCC. This translates into CASSSQISWTGTQYS.

The chain uses TRBV9 and TRBJ2-7; TRBD2 aligns across 8 bases. Losses at the gene ends were 7 bases for V and 9 bases for J; bases not matched to a gene: 24. CDR3 length: 17 amino acids. Germline V lookup: CDR1 SGDLS, CDR2 YYNGEE. CDR3 DNA: TGTGCCAGCGCGCGGGTCGATAGCGGGGAGCTGTCTGTCCCGCAGTACTTC. Protein: CASARVDSGELSVPQYF.

This clonotype was picked up many times. This rearrangement joins TRBV7-2 to TRBJ2-7; 7 bases fit TRBD1. The germline V gene has CDR1 SGHTA and CDR2 FQGNSA. After removal of 0 bases from V and 1 base from J, the junction contained 3 bases not matched to a gene. This CDR3 spans 15 amino acids. The CDR3, as DNA: TGTGCCAGCAGCTTAGCCGAGACAGGGTCCTACGAGCAGTACTTC. As protein: CASSLAETGSYEQYF.